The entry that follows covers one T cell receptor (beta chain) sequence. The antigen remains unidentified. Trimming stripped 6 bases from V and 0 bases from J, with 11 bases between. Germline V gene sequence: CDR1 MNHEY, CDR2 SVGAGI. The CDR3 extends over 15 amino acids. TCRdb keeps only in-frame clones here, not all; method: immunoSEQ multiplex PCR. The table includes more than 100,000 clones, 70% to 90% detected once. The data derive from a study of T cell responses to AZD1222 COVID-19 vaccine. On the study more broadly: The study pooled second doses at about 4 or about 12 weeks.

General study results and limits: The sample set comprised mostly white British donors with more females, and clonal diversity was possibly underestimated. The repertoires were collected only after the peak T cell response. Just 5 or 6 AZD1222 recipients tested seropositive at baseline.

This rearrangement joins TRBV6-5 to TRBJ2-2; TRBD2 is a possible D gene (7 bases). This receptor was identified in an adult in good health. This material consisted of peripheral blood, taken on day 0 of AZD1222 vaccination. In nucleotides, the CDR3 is TGTGCCAGCAGCGTGGGGGGGCCGAACACCGGGGAGCTGTTTTTT. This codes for CASSVGGPNTGELFF.